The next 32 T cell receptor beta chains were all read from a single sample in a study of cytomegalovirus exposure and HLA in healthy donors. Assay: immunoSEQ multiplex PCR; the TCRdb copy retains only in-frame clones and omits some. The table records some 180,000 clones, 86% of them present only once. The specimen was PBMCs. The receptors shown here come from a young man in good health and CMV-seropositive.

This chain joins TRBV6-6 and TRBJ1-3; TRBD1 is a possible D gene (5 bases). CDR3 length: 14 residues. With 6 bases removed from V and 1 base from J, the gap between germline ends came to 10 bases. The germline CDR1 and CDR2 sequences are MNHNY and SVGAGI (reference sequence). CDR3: CASSRRESGNTIYF. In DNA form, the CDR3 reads TGTGCCAGCAGCCGCAGGGAGTCTGGAAACACCATATATTTT.

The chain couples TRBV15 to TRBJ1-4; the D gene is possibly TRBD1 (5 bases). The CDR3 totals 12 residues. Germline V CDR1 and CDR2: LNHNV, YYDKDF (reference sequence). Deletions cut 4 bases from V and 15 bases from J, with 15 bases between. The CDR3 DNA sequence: TGTGCCACCAGCACAGGGAACCCTGGGTTGTTTTTT. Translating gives CATSTGNPGLFF. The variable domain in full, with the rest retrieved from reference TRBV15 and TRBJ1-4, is DAMVIQNPRYQVTQFGKPVTLSCSQTLNHNVMYWYQQKSSQAPKLLFHYYDKDFNNEADTPDNFQSRRPNTSFCFLDIRSPGLGDTAMYLCATSTGNPGLFFGSGTQLSVL.

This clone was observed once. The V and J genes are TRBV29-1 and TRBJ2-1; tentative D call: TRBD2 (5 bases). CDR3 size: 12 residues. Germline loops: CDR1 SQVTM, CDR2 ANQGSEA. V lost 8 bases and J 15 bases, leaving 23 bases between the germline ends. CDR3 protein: CSSRRLPGPLFF. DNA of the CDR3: TGCAGCTCCCGGAGGCTCCCCGGACCCCTGTTCTTC.

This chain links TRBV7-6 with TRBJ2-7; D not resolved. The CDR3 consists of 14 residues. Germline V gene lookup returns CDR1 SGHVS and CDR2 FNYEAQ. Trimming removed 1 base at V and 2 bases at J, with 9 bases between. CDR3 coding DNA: TGTGCCAGCAGCTTAGTAGGCGATACCTACGAGCAGTACTTC. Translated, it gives CASSLVGDTYEQYF. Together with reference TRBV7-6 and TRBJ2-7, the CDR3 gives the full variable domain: GAGVSQSPRYKVTKRGQDVALRCDPISGHVSLYWYRQALGQGPEFLTYFNYEAQQDKSGLPNDRFSAERPEGSISTLTIQRTEQRDSAMYRCASSLVGDTYEQYFGPGTRLTVT.

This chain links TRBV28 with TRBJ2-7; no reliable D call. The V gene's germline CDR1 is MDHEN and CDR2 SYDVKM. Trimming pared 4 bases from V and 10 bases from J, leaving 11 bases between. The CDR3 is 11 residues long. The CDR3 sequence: CASSSPRLQYF. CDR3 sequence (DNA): TGTGCCAGCAGTTCCCCCCGACTTCAGTACTTC.

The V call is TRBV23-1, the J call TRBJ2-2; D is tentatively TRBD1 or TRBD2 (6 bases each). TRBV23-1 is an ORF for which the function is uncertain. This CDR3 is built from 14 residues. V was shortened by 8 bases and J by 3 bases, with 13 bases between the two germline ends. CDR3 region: CASPRGRDTGELFF. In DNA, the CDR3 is TGCGCCAGCCCCCGGGGGCGGGACACCGGGGAGCTGTTTTTT.

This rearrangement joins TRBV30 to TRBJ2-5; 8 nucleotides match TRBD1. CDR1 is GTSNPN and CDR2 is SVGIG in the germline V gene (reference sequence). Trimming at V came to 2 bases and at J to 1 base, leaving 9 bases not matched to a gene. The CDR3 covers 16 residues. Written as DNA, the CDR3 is TGTGCCTGGAGTCCACCCTGGACAGGGCCCCAAGAGACCCAGTACTTC. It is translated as CAWSPPWTGPQETQYF.

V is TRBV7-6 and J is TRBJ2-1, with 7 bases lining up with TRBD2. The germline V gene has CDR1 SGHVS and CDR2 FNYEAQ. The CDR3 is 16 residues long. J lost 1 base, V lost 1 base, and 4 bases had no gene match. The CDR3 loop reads CASSLDWRGSYNEQFF. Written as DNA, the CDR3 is TGTGCCAGCAGCTTAGACTGGCGGGGGTCCTACAATGAGCAGTTCTTC.

CDR3 protein: CASRLRGGLSSYEQYF. CDR3 bases: TGTGCCAGCAGGTTGCGTGGGGGCCTTAGCTCCTACGAGCAGTACTTC. The V call is TRBV11-2, the J call TRBJ2-7; possibly TRBD1 for D (6 bases). From germline, CDR1 is SGHAT and CDR2 FQNNGV. The CDR3 spans 16 residues. V shed 6 bases and J shed 0 bases, with 18 bases lying between them.

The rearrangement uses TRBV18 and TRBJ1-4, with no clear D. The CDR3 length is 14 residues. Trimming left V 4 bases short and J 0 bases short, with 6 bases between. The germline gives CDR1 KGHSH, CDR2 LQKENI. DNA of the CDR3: TGTGCCAGCTCACTTTCTGCAACTAATGAAAAACTGTTTTTT. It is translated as CASSLSATNEKLFF.

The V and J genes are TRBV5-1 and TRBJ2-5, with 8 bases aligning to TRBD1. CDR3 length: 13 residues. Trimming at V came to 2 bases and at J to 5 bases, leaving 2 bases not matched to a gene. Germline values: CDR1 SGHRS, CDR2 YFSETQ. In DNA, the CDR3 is TGCGCCAGCAGCTTTGGACAGGGCGAGACCCAGTACTTC. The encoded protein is CASSFGQGETQYF.

This CDR3 is CASRVDRGISEQYF. Written as DNA, the CDR3 is TGTGCCAGCAGGGTGGACAGGGGCATCTCCGAGCAGTACTTC. The V gene is TRBV6-5, the J gene TRBJ2-7; 9 bases match TRBD1. The length of the CDR3 is 14 residues. V shed 6 bases, J shed 6 bases, and the junction held 9 bases outside the gene matches. Germline assignment: CDR1 MNHEY and CDR2 SVGAGI.

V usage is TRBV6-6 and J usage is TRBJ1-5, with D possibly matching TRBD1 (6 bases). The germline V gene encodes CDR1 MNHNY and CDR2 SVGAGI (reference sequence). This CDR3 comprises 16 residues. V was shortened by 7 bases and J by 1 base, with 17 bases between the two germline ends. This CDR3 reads CASTLRGRDSNQPQHF. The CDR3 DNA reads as TGTGCCAGCACCTTGAGGGGGAGGGACAGCAATCAGCCCCAGCATTTT.

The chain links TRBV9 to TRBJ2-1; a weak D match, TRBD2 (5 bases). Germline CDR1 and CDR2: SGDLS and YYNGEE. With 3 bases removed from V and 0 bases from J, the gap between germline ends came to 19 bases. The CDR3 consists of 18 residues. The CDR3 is CASSGPPGSTGSYNEQFF. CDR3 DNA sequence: TGTGCCAGCAGCGGCCCCCCGGGGTCCACCGGCTCCTACAATGAGCAGTTCTTC.

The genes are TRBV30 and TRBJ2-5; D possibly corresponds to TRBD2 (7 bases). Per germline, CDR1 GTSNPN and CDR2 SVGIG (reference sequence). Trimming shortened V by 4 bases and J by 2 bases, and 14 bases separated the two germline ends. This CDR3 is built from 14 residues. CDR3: CAWTRGGEQETQYF. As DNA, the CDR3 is TGTGCCTGGACCCGAGGGGGGGAACAAGAGACCCAGTACTTC.

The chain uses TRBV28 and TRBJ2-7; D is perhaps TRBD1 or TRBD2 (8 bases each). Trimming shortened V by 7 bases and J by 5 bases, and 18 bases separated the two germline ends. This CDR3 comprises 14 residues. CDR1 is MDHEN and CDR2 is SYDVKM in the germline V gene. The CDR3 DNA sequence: TGTGCCAGCATTCGGACAGGGACTAGGAACGAGCAGTACTTC. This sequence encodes CASIRTGTRNEQYF. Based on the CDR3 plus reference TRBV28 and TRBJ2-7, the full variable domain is DVKVTQSSRYLVKRTGEKVFLECVQDMDHENMFWYRQDPGLGLRLIYFSYDVKMKEKGDIPEGYSVSREKKERFSLILESASTNQTSMYLCASIRTGTRNEQYFGPGTRLTVT.

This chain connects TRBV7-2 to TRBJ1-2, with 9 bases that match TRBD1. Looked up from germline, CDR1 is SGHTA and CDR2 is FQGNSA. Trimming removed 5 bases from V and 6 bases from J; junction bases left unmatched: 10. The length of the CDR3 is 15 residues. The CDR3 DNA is TGTGCCAGCAGCCCCTTGACAGGGGGAAGGGATGGCTACACCTTC. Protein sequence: CASSPLTGGRDGYTF.

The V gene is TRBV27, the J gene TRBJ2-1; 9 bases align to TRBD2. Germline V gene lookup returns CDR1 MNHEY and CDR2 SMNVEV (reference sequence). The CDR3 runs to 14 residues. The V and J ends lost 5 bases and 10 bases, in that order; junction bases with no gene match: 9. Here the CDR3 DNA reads TGTGCCAGCAGTCCCGGGACTAGCCCCGGAGAGCAGTTCTTC. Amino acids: CASSPGTSPGEQFF.

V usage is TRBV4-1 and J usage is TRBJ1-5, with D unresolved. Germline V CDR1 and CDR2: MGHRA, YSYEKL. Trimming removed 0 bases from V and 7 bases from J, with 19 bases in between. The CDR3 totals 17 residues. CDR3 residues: CASSQDRGQKRRQPQHF. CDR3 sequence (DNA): TGCGCCAGCAGCCAAGATAGAGGCCAAAAAAGAAGGCAGCCCCAGCATTTT.

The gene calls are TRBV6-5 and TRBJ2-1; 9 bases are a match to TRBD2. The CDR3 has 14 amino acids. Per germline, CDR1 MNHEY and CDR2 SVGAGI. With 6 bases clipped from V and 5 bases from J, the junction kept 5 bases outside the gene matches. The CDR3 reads CASRISGGDNEQFF. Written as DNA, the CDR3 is TGTGCCAGCAGGATTAGCGGGGGAGACAATGAGCAGTTCTTC.

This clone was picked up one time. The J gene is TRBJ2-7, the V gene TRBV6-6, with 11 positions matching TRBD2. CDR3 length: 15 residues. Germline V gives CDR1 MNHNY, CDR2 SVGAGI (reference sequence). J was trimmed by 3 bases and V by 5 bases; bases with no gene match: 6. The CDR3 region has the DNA TGTGCCAGCAGTCCAACTAGCGGGGGAAACTACGAGCAGTACTTC. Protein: CASSPTSGGNYEQYF.

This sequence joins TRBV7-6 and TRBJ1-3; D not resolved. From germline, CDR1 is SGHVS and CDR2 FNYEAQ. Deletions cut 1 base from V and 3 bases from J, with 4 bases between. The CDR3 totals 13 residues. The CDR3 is CASSLEVGNTIYF. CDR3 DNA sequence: TGTGCCAGCAGCTTAGAAGTTGGAAACACCATATATTTT.

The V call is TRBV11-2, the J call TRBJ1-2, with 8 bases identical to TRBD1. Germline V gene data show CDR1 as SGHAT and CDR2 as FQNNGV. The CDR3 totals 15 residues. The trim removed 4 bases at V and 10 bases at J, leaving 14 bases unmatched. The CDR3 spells CASSSPGQGLVSYTF. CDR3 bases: TGTGCCAGCAGCTCTCCTGGACAGGGCCTCGTGTCCTACACCTTC. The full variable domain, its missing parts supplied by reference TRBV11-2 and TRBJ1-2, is EAGVAQSPRYKIIEKRQSVAFWCNPISGHATLYWYQQILGQGPKLLIQFQNNGVVDDSQLPKDRFSAERLKGVDSTLKIQPAKLEDSAVYLCASSSPGQGLVSYTFGSGTRLTVV.

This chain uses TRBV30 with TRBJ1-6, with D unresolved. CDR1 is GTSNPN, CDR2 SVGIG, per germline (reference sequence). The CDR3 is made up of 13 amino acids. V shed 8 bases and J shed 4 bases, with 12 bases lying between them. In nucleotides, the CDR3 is TGTGCCGGAACCACGGGGTATAATTCACCCCTCCACTTT. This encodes CAGTTGYNSPLHF. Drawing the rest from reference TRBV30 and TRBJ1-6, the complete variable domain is SQTIHQWPATLVQPVGSPLSLECTVEGTSNPNLYWYRQAAGRGLQLLFYSVGIGQISSEVPQNLSASRPQDRQFILSSKKLLLSDSGFYLCAGTTGYNSPLHFGNGTRLTVT.

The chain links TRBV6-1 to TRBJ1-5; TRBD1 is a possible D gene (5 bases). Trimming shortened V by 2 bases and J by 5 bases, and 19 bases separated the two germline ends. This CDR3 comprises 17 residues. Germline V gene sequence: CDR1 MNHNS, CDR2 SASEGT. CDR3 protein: CASSELRGRESYQPQHF. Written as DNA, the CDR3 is TGTGCCAGCAGTGAACTTAGGGGCAGGGAAAGTTATCAGCCCCAGCATTTT.

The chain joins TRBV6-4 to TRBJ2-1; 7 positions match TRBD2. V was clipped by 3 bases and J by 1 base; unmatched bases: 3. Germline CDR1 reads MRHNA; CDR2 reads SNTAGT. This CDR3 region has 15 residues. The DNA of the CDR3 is TGTGCCAGCAGTGAAGCGGGGTCTTCCTACAATGAGCAGTTCTTC. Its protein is CASSEAGSSYNEQFF.

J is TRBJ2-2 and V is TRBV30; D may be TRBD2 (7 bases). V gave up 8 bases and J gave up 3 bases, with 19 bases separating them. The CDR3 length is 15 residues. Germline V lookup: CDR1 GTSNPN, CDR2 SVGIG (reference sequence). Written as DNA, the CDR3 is TGTGCCCGCACGAGGGGGGGCATAGACACCGGGGAGCTGTTTTTT. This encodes CARTRGGIDTGELFF.

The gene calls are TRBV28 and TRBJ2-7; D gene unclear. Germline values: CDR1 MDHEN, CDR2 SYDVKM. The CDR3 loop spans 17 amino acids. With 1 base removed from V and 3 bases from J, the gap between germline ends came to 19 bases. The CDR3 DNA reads TGTGCCAGCAGTTTATACGGCTTAGAAGGTCCCTTCTACGAGCAGTACTTC. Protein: CASSLYGLEGPFYEQYF. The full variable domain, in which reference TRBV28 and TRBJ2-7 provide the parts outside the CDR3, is DVKVTQSSRYLVKRTGEKVFLECVQDMDHENMFWYRQDPGLGLRLIYFSYDVKMKEKGDIPEGYSVSREKKERFSLILESASTNQTSMYLCASSLYGLEGPFYEQYFGPGTRLTVT.

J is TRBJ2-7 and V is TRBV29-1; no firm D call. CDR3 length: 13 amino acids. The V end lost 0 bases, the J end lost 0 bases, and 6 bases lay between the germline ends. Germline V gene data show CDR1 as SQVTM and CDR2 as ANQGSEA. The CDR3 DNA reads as TGCAGCGTTGAAGATGTACTCTCCTACGAGCAGTACTTC. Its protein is CSVEDVLSYEQYF.

The CDR3 sequence is CASSSLGTSRGNTIYF. Here the CDR3 DNA reads TGTGCCAGCAGCTCCCTCGGGACGTCGAGAGGAAACACCATATATTTT. The chain employs TRBV7-2 and TRBJ1-3, with D possibly being TRBD1 (5 bases). The CDR3 contains 16 residues. V was pared by 4 bases and J by 4 bases, with 17 bases between. Germline V gene data show CDR1 as SGHTA and CDR2 as FQGNSA.

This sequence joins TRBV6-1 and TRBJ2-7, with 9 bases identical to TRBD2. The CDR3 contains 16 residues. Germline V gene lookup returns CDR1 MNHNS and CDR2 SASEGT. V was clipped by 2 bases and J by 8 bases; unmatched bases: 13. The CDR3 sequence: CASSEHGGVAGAQQYF. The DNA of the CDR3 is TGTGCCAGCAGTGAACATGGTGGGGTAGCGGGGGCGCAGCAGTACTTC.

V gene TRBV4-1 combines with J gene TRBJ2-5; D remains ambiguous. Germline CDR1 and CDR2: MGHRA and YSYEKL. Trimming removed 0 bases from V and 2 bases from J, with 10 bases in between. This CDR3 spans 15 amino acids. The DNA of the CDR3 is TGCGCCAGCAGCCAAGATGCAGTGGATCAAGAGACCCAGTACTTC. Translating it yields CASSQDAVDQETQYF.